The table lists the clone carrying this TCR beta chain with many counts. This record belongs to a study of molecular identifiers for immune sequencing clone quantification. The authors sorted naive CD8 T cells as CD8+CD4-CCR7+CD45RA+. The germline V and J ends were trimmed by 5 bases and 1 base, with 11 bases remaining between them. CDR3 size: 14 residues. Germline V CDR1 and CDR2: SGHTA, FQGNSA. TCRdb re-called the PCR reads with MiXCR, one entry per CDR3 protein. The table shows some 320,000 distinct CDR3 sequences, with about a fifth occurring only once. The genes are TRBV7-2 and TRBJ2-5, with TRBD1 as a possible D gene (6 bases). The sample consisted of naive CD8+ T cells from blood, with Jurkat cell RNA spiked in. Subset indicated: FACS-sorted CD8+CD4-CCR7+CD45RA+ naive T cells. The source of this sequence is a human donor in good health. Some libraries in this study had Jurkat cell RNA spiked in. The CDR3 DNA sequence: TGTGCCAGCAGCCTTGACAGGACCCAAGAGACCCAGTACTTC. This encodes CASSLDRTQETQYF.